What follows is one T cell receptor beta chain and its context. The antigen remains undetermined. This record comes from a study of shared clonotypes between healthy human individuals. Points from the study as a whole: Blood was the sole source, and tissue repertoires probably differ. Clonotypes shared by all four donors outscored non-shared clonotypes in generation probability. Clonotype sharing among the donors was expected to vary with sequencing depth.

Clones were sequenced by immunoSEQ multiplex PCR, and TCRdb holds only the in-frame ones, with some missing. The sample records hundreds of thousands of clones, just over 90% being singletons. The naive CD8 fraction comprised CD45RO-negative cells positively selected for CCR7 and excluded terminally differentiated effector memory CD45RA+ cells. The donors, all of them Caucasian adults, lived in Nashville, Tennessee. CDR1 is WSHSY and CDR2 is SAAADI in the germline V gene. The V gene lost 4 bases and the J gene lost 4 bases, with 14 bases spanning the gap. There are 15 residues in the CDR3. Specimen: naive CD8+ T cells sorted from blood. The sequence derives from a man younger than 40 in good health. V is TRBV10-2 and J is TRBJ2-4; possibly TRBD2 for D (5 bases). For the CDR3, the DNA is TGCGCCAGCAGTGTGGGTGAGCGGACGAAAAACATTCAGTACTTC. Translation: CASSVGERTKNIQYF.